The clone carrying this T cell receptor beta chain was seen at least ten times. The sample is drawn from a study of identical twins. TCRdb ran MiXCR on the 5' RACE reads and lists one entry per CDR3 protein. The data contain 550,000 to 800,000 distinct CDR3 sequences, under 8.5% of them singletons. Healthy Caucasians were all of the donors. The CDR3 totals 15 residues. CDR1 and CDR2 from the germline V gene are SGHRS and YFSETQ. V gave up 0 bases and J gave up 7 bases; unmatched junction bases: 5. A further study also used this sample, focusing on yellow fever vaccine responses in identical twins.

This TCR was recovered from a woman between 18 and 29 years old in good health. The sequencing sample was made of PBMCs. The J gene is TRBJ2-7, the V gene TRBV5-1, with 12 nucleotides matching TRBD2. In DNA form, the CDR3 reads TGCGCCAGCAGCTTGGGGAGACTAGCGGGAGAAGAGCAGTACTTC. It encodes CASSLGRLAGEEQYF.